Detailed here is one T cell receptor beta chain. CDR1 is SGDLS and CDR2 is YYNGEE in the germline V gene. The CDR3 sequence is 18 residues long. V gave up 1 base and J gave up 0 bases, with 17 bases separating them. Individuals aged about 18 to 89 years were recruited from about two dozen US areas. The data derive from a study of blood T cell repertoires in COVID-19. The assay was immunoSEQ multiplex PCR, and TCRdb's table has in-frame clones only and misses some. Of fewer than 400,000 clones in the sample, about 83% were seen once. The TCR sequence derives from a woman between 45 and 65 years old who had recovered from COVID-19. The specimen sequenced was PBMCs or T cells enriched from blood (not recorded which). V gene TRBV9 combines with J gene TRBJ1-3; D unclear. The CDR3 region is CASSVSLKEGISGNTIYF. In DNA, the CDR3 is TGTGCCAGCAGCGTATCTCTTAAAGAGGGAATCTCTGGAAACACCATATATTTT.